This T cell receptor (beta chain) was recorded in a study of memory CD4+ T cells and cytomegalovirus serostatus (dated by TCRdb to the late 2010s). Study-wide context: The cohort included approximately 35 healthy adults from Belgium, of whom 9 were CMV seropositive and approximately 24 were CMV seronegative. The study sequenced CD4+ memory TCRbeta repertoires of a Belgian cohort with known cytomegalovirus serostatus to replicate a published TCR-based CMV serostatus classifier.

The Quick-DNA Microprep Kit was used to extract genomic DNA from the sorted cells. Amplification of TCRbeta DNA was done with the immunoSEQ hsTCRbeta kit, following the protocol from the manufacturer. An Illumina MiSeq instrument was used to sequence the TCRbeta libraries. The authors' pipeline ran thus. Removing out-of-frame sequences left a few million distinct TCRbeta sequences, an average of about 73,000 per individual. Each individual was scored using the number of approximately 160 previously reported CMV-associated TCRbeta sequences that the individual carried and the total number of productive distinct TCRbeta sequences. A beta-binomial model was reimplemented in Python, and random forests from scikit-learn, run with default parameters, were trained on data from the US cohort. Classifier performance on the Belgian cohort was summarized as median AUC with percentile confidence intervals over 10,000 bootstrap iterations. TCRdb retrieved this table from immuneACCESS and kept in-frame rearrangements only. Not all clones are present; in checked studies, unresolved V genes account for under half, and no reason is known for the remainder. The V and J calls and clone size come from that table; D and trimming were worked out from the DNA. The sample yields approximately 30,000 clones; roughly 80% were counted once. The ten largest clonotypes hold 0.5% to 0.65% of the sample.

What the authors observed across the whole study: Only CD4+CD45RO+ memory cells were sequenced, unlike the original study, which covered naive and memory CD4+ and CD8+ populations. The results were read as suggesting that the CMV-associated TCR signature is, for the most part, present in the CD4+ memory repertoire. A median bootstrapped AUC of around 0.94 with a 95% CI of 0.76-1.00 was achieved on the Belgian cohort by the original-framework classifier. CMV serostatus prediction reached a median bootstrapped AUC of roughly 0.95 with the original framework and 0.91 with a US-trained random forest. Of about 180 previously reported CMV-associated TCRbeta sequences, approximately 64 appeared in the CD4+ memory repertoires, each in one to five individuals.

CDR1 and CDR2 are read off the germline V gene as LGHNA and YSLEER. Trimming at the junction amounts to 0 bases on V and 5 bases on J, and the germline ends lie 14 bases apart. There are 17 amino acids in the CDR3, from cysteine to phenylalanine inclusive. The kept DNA is CDR3 alone, 51 bases in frame from the first base. Single viable CD3+CD4+CD8-CD45RO+ cells were sorted as memory CD4+ T cells on a FACSAria II. CMV serostatus was determined with a Roche Elecsys assay detecting serum IgG against CMV pp150, pp28, p38 and p52. Once the samples were thawed, total CD4+ T cells were enriched through positive selection using CD4 magnetic microbeads. The samples came from a different study that was designed specifically to examine the CD4+ T cell memory repertoire. Following standard operating procedures, peripheral blood mononuclear cells were isolated and cryopreserved, while serum was kept at -80 degrees C. CD3-PerCP (BW264/56), CD4-APC (RPA-T4), CD45RO-PE (UCHT1) and CD8-Pacific Orange (3B5) antibodies were used for staining, and non-viable cells were excluded with Sytox blue.

For this clone: Its cognate antigen has yet to be identified. No clone much larger than this one lies a single base away; base qualities are absent.

The sequence links TRBV4-3 to TRBJ1-6; too little of a D gene remains to name it. The clonotype originates from an adult in good health and CMV-seronegative. Some clones in this sample may be carry-over from other donors' samples. What was sequenced was memory CD4+ T cells from blood. Here the CDR3 is given as CASSQDLVAGNNSPLHF. The sequenced DNA is TGCGCCAGCAGCCAAGATCTGGTGGCGGGAAATAATTCACCCCTCCACTTT.